These 5 T cell receptor beta chains share one sample of origin, sequenced in a study of tumor-infiltrating lymphocytes in primary liver carcinoma. Priming with a constant-region primer yielded TCR beta cDNA from roughly 490 ng total RNA. Slightly modified ARM-PCR served as the procedure for the TCR beta libraries. These libraries came from three rounds of nested multiplex PCR. Running roughly 10 cycles apiece, the first two PCR rounds relied on TRBV1-TRBV30 forward primers together with a C-beta reverse primer. TCRdb re-called the multiplex PCR reads with MiXCR, one entry per CDR3 protein. The sample has roughly 49,000 distinct CDR3 sequences, around 77% seen once. Unsorted bulk tissue of roughly 18-32 mg yielded co-extracted RNA and DNA. What was sequenced was liver tumor tissue from sampling region 5. Subset of the sample: tumor region T5, tumor centre. These receptors all come from a man aged 40-50 years with primary liver carcinoma and hepatitis B virus infection.

On this clonotype: A read error may produce the germline difference seen at one junction end. This sequence joins TRBV30 and TRBJ2-3; tentatively, D is TRBD2 (5 bases). The CDR3 is 11 amino acids. Germline V CDR1 and CDR2: GTSNPN, SVGIG (reference sequence). CDR3 loop: CAWSPAVGQYF. The CDR3 DNA is TGCGCCTGGAGTCCAGCGGTAGGGCAGTATTTT.

With respect to this clonotype: The conserved final phenylalanine or tryptophan is absent from the CDR3, which likely points to a read error. The CDR3 coding sequence is TGCGCAACTAGGGCTAGCGGGATCGTCGGGGAGCTGTTTATT. Translated: CATRASGIVGELFI. The chain uses TRBV10-1 and TRBJ2-2, with 9 bases aligning to TRBD2. This CDR3 has 14 amino acids. The germline V gene encodes CDR1 WNHNN and CDR2 SYGVQD (reference sequence).

Comment on this clonotype: Germline is not matched at one junction end, which may reflect a read error. The V gene is TRBV28, the J gene TRBJ2-2, with a weak D call TRBD2 (5 bases). Germline V gene sequence: CDR1 MDHEN, CDR2 SYDVKM. CDR3 length: 15 residues. The CDR3 sequence is CASTSVEGRFGELFF. DNA of the CDR3: TGTGCAAGCACTTCAGTCGAGGGCCGATTCGGGGAGCTGTTTTTT.

V usage is TRBV6-1 and J usage is TRBJ2-2, with D maybe TRBD1 (6 bases). V dropped 10 bases and J dropped 8 bases, with 17 bases sitting between them. The CDR3 spans 13 residues. CDR1 MNHNS and CDR2 SASEGT come from the germline V gene. CDR3 sequence (DNA): TGTGCCAACAGCGAATACAGGGTTGGGGAGCTGTTTTTT. Protein product: CANSEYRVGELFF.

V and J are TRBV29-1 and TRBJ1-1, with D possibly matching TRBD1 (5 bases). Germline values: CDR1 SQVTM, CDR2 ANQGSEA. Trimming left V 7 bases short and J 7 bases short, with 22 bases between. The CDR3 is 14 amino acids. The CDR3 nucleotides are TGCAGCGGCCGCCGGGTGGGGCAGGACATTGAAGCTTTCTTT. It codes for CSGRRVGQDIEAFF.